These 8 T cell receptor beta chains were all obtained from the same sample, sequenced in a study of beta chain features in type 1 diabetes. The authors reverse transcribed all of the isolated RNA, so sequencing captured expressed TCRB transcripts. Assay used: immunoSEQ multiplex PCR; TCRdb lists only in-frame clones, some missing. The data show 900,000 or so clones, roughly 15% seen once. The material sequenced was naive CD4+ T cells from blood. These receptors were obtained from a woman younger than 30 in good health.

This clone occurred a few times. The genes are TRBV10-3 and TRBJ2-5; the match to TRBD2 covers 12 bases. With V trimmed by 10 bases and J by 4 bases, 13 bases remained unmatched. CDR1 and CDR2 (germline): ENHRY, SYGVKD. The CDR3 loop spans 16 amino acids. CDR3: CASSYLAGGPIETQYF. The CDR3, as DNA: TGTGCCAGCAGCTACCTAGCGGGAGGGCCGATAGAGACCCAGTACTTC.

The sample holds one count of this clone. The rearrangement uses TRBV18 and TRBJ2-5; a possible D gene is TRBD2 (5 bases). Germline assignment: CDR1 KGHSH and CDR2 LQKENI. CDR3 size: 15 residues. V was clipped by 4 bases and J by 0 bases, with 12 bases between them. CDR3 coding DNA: TGTGCCAGCTCACTGAGCGGCGCTAACCAAGAGACCCAGTACTTC. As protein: CASSLSGANQETQYF.

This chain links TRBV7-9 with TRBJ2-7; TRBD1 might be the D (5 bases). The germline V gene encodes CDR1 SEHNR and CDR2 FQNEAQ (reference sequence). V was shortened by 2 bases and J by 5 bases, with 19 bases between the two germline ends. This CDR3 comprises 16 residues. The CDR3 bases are TGTGCCAGCAGCTTACTAAGGGGCCCAGCGATCCACGAGCAGTACTTC. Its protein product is CASSLLRGPAIHEQYF.

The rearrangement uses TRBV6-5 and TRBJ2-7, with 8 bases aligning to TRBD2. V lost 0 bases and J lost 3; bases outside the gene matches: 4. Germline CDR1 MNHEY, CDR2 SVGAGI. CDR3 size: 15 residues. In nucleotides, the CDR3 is TGTGCCAGCAGTTACTCAACTAGCGGAGTCTACGAGCAGTACTTC. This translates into CASSYSTSGVYEQYF.

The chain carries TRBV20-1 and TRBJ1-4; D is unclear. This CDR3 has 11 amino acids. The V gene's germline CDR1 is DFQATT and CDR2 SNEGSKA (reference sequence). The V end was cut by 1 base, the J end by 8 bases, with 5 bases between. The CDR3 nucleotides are TGCAGTGCTAGAGGCGAGGAAAAACTGTTTTTT. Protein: CSARGEEKLFF.

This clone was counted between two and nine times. Here the CDR3 DNA reads TGTGCCAGTCGTGACATTGCGTCCCACGAGCAGTACTTC. Its translation is CASRDIASHEQYF. The chain employs TRBV19 and TRBJ2-7; D ambiguous. In germline, CDR1 is LNHDA, CDR2 SQIVND (reference sequence). V was clipped by 8 bases and J by 5 bases, with 16 bases between them. This CDR3 has 13 amino acids. The complete variable domain, with remaining parts taken from reference TRBV19 and TRBJ2-7, reads DGGITQSPKYLFRKEGQNVTLSCEQNLNHDAMYWYRQDPGQGLRLIYYSQIVNDFQKGDIAEGYSVSREKKESFPLTVTSAQKNPTAFYLCASRDIASHEQYFGPGTRLTVT.

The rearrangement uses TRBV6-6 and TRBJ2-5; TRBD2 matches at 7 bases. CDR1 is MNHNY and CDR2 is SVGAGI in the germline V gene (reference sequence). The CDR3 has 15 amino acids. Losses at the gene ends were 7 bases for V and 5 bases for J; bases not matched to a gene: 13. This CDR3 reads CASTTQGRAGETQYF. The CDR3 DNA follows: TGTGCCAGCACCACCCAAGGACGAGCGGGGGAGACCCAGTACTTC.

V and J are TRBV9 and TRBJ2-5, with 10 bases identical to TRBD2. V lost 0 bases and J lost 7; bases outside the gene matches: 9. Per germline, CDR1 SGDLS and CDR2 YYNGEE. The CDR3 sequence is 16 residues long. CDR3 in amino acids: CASSVGLAGVEGTQYF. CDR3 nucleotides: TGTGCCAGCAGCGTAGGCCTAGCGGGAGTAGAGGGGACCCAGTACTTC.